The 23 T cell receptor beta chains listed next were all sequenced from one sample in a study of T cells in women clearing cervical HPV infection (dated by TCRdb to 2017 to 2018). The library relied on the immunoSEQ multiplex PCR assay. The source is immuneACCESS, and TCRdb retained only in-frame sequences with V and J called. Part of the clones is not carried over; for the studies checked, unresolved V genes explain less than half of this, and the remainder is unexplained. The sample's table lists a count of tens of thousands of clones. The top ten hold more than 0.8% of the sample. Specimen: blood buffy coat. The receptors originated from a woman aged 18 to 69 with a cervical HPV16 infection that either progressed to CIN3+ or cleared (not recorded which).

On this clone itself: The CDR3 goes on 3 residues after the read ends, and that part is filled in from the germline J gene. The V call is TRBV7-9, the J call TRBJ1-3; 7 bases match TRBD1. CDR1 is SEHNR, CDR2 FQNEAQ, per germline (reference sequence). CDR3 length equals 15 residues. Trimming took 5 bases from V and 2 from J; bases not matched to a gene: 6. The covered CDR3 bases are TGTGCCAGCAGCAGTACAGGGGCAGCTGGAAACACC. Encoded protein: CASSSTGAAGNT. In full, the CDR3 is CASSSTGAAGNTIYF.

Worth noting for this clone: The read comes to an end 3 residues before the CDR3 does, leaving the germline J gene to fill in the end. The genes are TRBV5-1 and TRBJ2-3; 12 bases are a match to TRBD2. CDR3 length: 17 amino acids. The germline gives CDR1 SGHRS, CDR2 YFSETQ. The CDR3 sequence: CASSSPSGPSGGETQYF. The part of the CDR3 DNA that was read is TGCGCCAGCAGCTCCCCCTCGGGTCCTAGCGGGGGGGAGACG.

A word on this clone: Read sequence stops 3 residues before the CDR3 end, and the germline J gene provides the missing end. The chain carries TRBV20-1 and TRBJ1-2, with 9 bases that match TRBD1. The CDR3 sequence is 14 residues long. Unmatched junction bases numbered 9, after V lost 6 bases and J lost 4 bases. Germline CDR1 DFQATT, CDR2 SNEGSKA (reference sequence). CDR3 sequence reads: CSATQGASGYGYTF. The CDR3 DNA, read in part, is TGCAGTGCCACACAGGGGGCGAGTGGCTATGGC.

Concerning this clone itself: The CDR3 end lies 3 residues beyond the end of the read and is filled in from the germline J gene. The chain combines TRBV7-9 with TRBJ2-7, with 7 nucleotides matching TRBD1. This CDR3 is 13 amino acids long. In germline, CDR1 is SEHNR, CDR2 FQNEAQ (reference sequence). With 5 bases clipped from V and 3 bases from J, the junction kept 4 bases outside the gene matches. CDR3 amino acids: CASSLDRVYEQYF. The DNA read from the CDR3 is TGTGCCAGCAGCCTAGACAGGGTCTACGAG.

In regard to this clone: Read coverage stops 3 residues before the CDR3 terminus; the germline J gene supplies the remainder. The rearrangement joins TRBV19 to TRBJ1-5; a possible D gene is TRBD1 (6 bases). Per germline, CDR1 LNHDA and CDR2 SQIVND (reference sequence). V lost 1 base, J lost 5 bases, and 12 bases lay in between. This CDR3 region has 15 residues. The sequenced part of the CDR3 DNA is TGTGCCAGTAGTATAGGAACAGGGCCCCATCAGCCC. Translated, it gives CASSIGTGPHQP. The complete CDR3 protein is CASSIGTGPHQPQHF.

Concerning this clone: The read ends 3 residues early relative to the CDR3; the germline J gene fills the gap. The chain combines TRBV7-9 with TRBJ2-2; D perhaps matches TRBD2 (6 bases). This CDR3 has 15 amino acids. The germline V gene encodes CDR1 SEHNR and CDR2 FQNEAQ (reference sequence). The sequenced part of the CDR3 DNA is TGTGCCAGCAGCTTTCGGAGGGGAGAGTTTGAAAAG. It codes for CASSFRRGEFEK. The whole CDR3 protein is CASSFRRGEFEKLFF.

With respect to this clone: The read ends 3 residues shy of where the CDR3 ends; the end is completed using the germline J gene. The gene calls are TRBV18 and TRBJ2-3, with TRBD1 matching 7 bases. In germline, CDR1 is KGHSH, CDR2 LQKENI. There are 15 residues in the CDR3. Trimming removed 6 bases from V and 3 bases from J; junction bases left unmatched: 9. The CDR3 bases that were read are TGTGCCAGCTCCGCCATGGACAGGTGGACAGATACG. Protein: CASSAMDRWTDT. The whole CDR3 is CASSAMDRWTDTQYF. The variable domain in full, completed from reference TRBV18 and TRBJ2-3, reads NAGVMQNPRHLVRRRGQEARLRCSPMKGHSHVYWYRQLPEEGLKFMVYLQKENIIDESGMPKERFSAEFPKEGPSILRIQQVVRGDSAAYFCASSAMDRWTDTQYFGPGTRLTVL.

A remark on this clone: The read terminates 3 residues ahead of where the CDR3 ends, so the germline J gene completes it. The rearrangement uses TRBV7-9 and TRBJ1-1; D might be TRBD1 (5 bases). V was clipped by 2 bases and J by 6 bases, with 16 bases between them. The CDR3 sequence is 15 residues long. CDR1 and CDR2 (germline): SEHNR, FQNEAQ (reference sequence). The part of the CDR3 DNA that was read is TGTGCCAGCAGCTTACGTACCATGGGGCACGCTGAA. Protein: CASSLRTMGHAE. The whole CDR3 region reads CASSLRTMGHAEAFF.

Worth noting for this clone: The CDR3 goes on 3 residues after the read ends, and that part is filled in from the germline J gene. The V call is TRBV9, the J call TRBJ2-7, with 9 positions matching TRBD2. This CDR3 is built from 15 residues. V shed 3 bases and J 2 bases; nucleotides not matched to a gene: 6. Per the germline V gene, CDR1 is SGDLS and CDR2 is YYNGEE. The CDR3: CASSEGAGGPYEQYF. The sequenced CDR3 bases are TGTGCCAGCAGCGAGGGGGCGGGGGGGCCCTACGAG.

With regard to this clone: The read comes to an end 3 residues before the CDR3 does, leaving the germline J gene to fill in the end. The V gene is TRBV18, the J gene TRBJ1-5; 8 nucleotides match TRBD1. V lost 3 bases and J lost 4; bases outside the gene matches: 5. The CDR3 totals 15 residues. The V gene's germline CDR1 is KGHSH and CDR2 LQKENI. The CDR3 is CASSPQGQANQPQHF. The covered CDR3 bases are TGTGCCAGCTCACCGCAGGGACAGGCAAATCAGCCC.

Regarding this clone: The read ends 3 residues before the CDR3 terminus; that terminus is restored from the germline J gene. The chain joins TRBV7-2 to TRBJ2-7; 10 nucleotides line up with TRBD1. Germline CDR1 is SGHTA and CDR2 is FQGNSA. The CDR3 is 17 residues long. V trimming: 0 bases; J trimming: 3 bases; junction bases outside the gene matches: 8. The CDR3 spells CASSLAAQRTGGYEQYF. Partial CDR3 DNA: TGTGCCAGCAGCTTAGCCGCACAACGGACAGGGGGCTACGAG. The full variable domain, its missing parts supplied by reference TRBV7-2 and TRBJ2-7, is GAGVSQSPSNKVTEKGKDVELRCDPISGHTALYWYRQSLGQGLEFLIYFQGNSAPDKSGLPSDRFSAERTGGSVSTLTIQRTQQEDSAVYLCASSLAAQRTGGYEQYFGPGTRLTVT.

Of note for this clone: The read gets to within 3 residues of the CDR3 end, and the germline J gene fills in the rest. The chain links TRBV5-6 to TRBJ2-4, with D possibly being TRBD2 (5 bases). The CDR3 runs 12 residues. Per germline, CDR1 SGHDT and CDR2 YYEEEE. The DNA read from the CDR3 is TGTGCCAGCAGCAGCGGCGGCTATGGT. Translating it yields CASSSGGYG. The full-length CDR3 reads as CASSSGGYGQYF.

Points on this clone: The read finishes 3 residues shy of the CDR3 end, and the germline J gene is used to complete it. This chain connects TRBV6-2 or TRBV6-3 to TRBJ2-3, with D possibly being TRBD1 (8 bases). Germline lookup yields CDR1 MNHEY and CDR2 SVGEGT. The CDR3 runs to 17 residues. Trimming stripped 2 bases from V and 3 bases from J, with 18 bases between. CDR3: CASSYPTGGVRTDTQYF. CDR3 DNA (partial): TGTGCCAGCAGTTACCCTACAGGGGGGGTAAGGACAGATACG.

For this clone: From the germline J gene comes the end of the CDR3, since the read stops 3 residues before it. The chain is built from TRBV18 and TRBJ1-2, with D possibly TRBD1 on 5 matching bases. Germline V lookup: CDR1 KGHSH, CDR2 LQKENI. There are 13 residues in the CDR3. The CDR3 reads CASSPGGGYDYTF. Incomplete CDR3 DNA: TGTGCCAGCTCACCCGGGGGAGGCTACGAC.

A word on this clone: From the germline J gene comes the end of the CDR3, since the read stops 3 residues before it. The chain recombines TRBV20-1 with TRBJ1-1; D ambiguous. The germline CDR1 and CDR2 sequences are DFQATT and SNEGSKA (reference sequence). CDR3 length: 16 residues. V lost 4 bases and J lost 0, with 18 bases in between. CDR3 DNA, as far as it was read: TGCAGTGCTATGTGGGCAGTCGAGGTTTTGAACACTGAA. Its protein product is CSAMWAVEVLNTE. The full CDR3 reads CSAMWAVEVLNTEAFF.

Details on this clone: The sequenced fragment ends 3 residues before the CDR3 boundary, so the rest is inferred from the germline J gene. V usage is TRBV6-1 and J usage is TRBJ1-1; D gene uncertain. CDR3 length equals 15 residues. Germline lookup yields CDR1 MNHNS and CDR2 SASEGT. V was trimmed by 3 bases and J by 5 bases, leaving 16 bases between them. The CDR3 sequence: CASSDVAGRGTEAFF. The sequenced CDR3 bases are TGTGCCAGCAGTGATGTGGCGGGCCGAGGGACTGAA.

The CDR3 loop reads CASSPRGGGAFF. The part of the CDR3 DNA that was read is TGTGCCAGTAGTCCTAGGGGGGGAGGA. This chain uses TRBV19 with TRBJ1-1; tentatively, D is TRBD1 (6 bases). The read is 3 residues too short to cover the CDR3 end, so that end is filled in from the germline J gene. Germline-derived CDR1 and CDR2 are LNHDA and SQIVND (reference sequence). This CDR3 is 12 amino acids long.

With regard to this clone: The CDR3 end falls 3 residues outside the read, so it is completed with the germline J gene. The gene calls are TRBV28 and TRBJ2-3; D may be TRBD1 (5 bases). In germline, CDR1 is MDHEN, CDR2 SYDVKM. This CDR3 contains 16 residues. Trimming left V 5 bases short and J 7 bases short, with 22 bases between. The CDR3 DNA, read in part, is TGTGCCAGCAGTCTACTATACCTGACAGATCAATATACG. Translation gives CASSLLYLTDQYT. The full CDR3 sequence reads CASSLLYLTDQYTQYF.

As concerns this clone: Sequencing ends 3 residues short of the CDR3 end; the germline J gene provides the rest. This chain links TRBV6-1 with TRBJ2-3, with 9 nucleotides matching TRBD2. This CDR3 contains 17 residues. Germline V gives CDR1 MNHNS, CDR2 SASEGT. V dropped 0 bases and J dropped 3; count of bases not matched to a gene: 7. The sequenced CDR3 bases are TGTGCCAGCAGTGAAGCGCCCGGCGGGGGGGGGACAGATACG. Its translation is CASSEAPGGGGTDT. The whole CDR3 region reads CASSEAPGGGGTDTQYF.

With regard to this clone: The read halts 3 residues ahead of the CDR3 end, with the missing end drawn from the germline J gene. This chain uses TRBV20-1 with TRBJ2-7, with 8 bases fitting TRBD1. Germline CDR1 reads DFQATT; CDR2 reads SNEGSKA (reference sequence). The V segment lost 0 bases and the J segment 5 bases; nucleotides outside the gene matches: 9. This CDR3 region has 15 residues. The CDR3 reads CSARDPTQGANEQYF. Partial CDR3 DNA: TGCAGTGCTAGAGACCCTACCCAGGGGGCCAACGAG.

This chain's CDR3 is CASSFTGVYDYTF. The DNA read from the CDR3 is TGTGCCAGCAGCTTTACAGGGGTCTACGAC. The chain combines TRBV7-2 with TRBJ1-2, with 7 bases matching TRBD1. Sequencing ends 3 residues short of the CDR3 end; the germline J gene provides the rest. The CDR3 is 13 residues long. Germline lookup yields CDR1 SGHTA and CDR2 FQGNSA.

As to this clone: The read finishes 3 residues shy of the CDR3 end, and the germline J gene is used to complete it. The chain combines TRBV19 with TRBJ2-3; 7 bases agree with TRBD1. This CDR3 has 15 residues. Germline assignment: CDR1 LNHDA and CDR2 SQIVND (reference sequence). J gave up 1 base and V 6 bases, and 7 bases lay outside the gene matches. The CDR3 loop reads CASSPGTAGTDTQYF. The part of the CDR3 DNA that was read is TGTGCCAGTAGCCCCGGGACAGCCGGCACAGATACG.

Comment on this clone: The sequence runs out 3 residues before the end of the CDR3; the remainder is reconstructed from the germline J gene. This chain uses TRBV29-1 with TRBJ1-2; D ambiguous. The CDR3 covers 14 residues. CDR1 is SQVTM, CDR2 ANQGSEA, per germline. V was trimmed by 4 bases and J by 2 bases, leaving 14 bases between them. The CDR3 bases that were read are TGCAGCGTTGCCCCCAGGTTAATGAACTATGGC. This codes for CSVAPRLMNYG. In full, the CDR3 is CSVAPRLMNYGYTF.